Below, 30 T cell receptor beta chains from the same sample are listed, as sequenced in a study of T-cell reconstitution after alpha-beta-depleted transplantation in children. Unique molecular identifiers were used in preparing the TCRbeta library. MiXCR, run by TCRdb on the PCR reads, gives a single entry per CDR3 protein. This table holds 400,000 to 550,000 distinct CDR3 sequences, 10% found once. This specimen consisted of PBMCs, obtained before TCRalphabeta/CD19-depleted stem cell transplant. The origin of the receptors is a child aged 2 to 10 with inherited bone marrow failure, due to receive a stem cell transplant.

There are a few counts of this clonotype. V is TRBV10-3 and J is TRBJ2-2; possibly TRBD2 for D (5 bases). This CDR3 region has 14 residues. Trimming shortened V by 4 bases and J by 7 bases, and 13 bases separated the two germline ends. Per the germline V gene, CDR1 is ENHRY and CDR2 is SYGVKD. In nucleotides, the CDR3 is TGTGCCATCAGTGTTGGGGAGTGGGGCGGGGAGCTGTTTTTT. Protein product: CAISVGEWGGELFF.

The V and J genes are TRBV27 and TRBJ1-2; D is unclear. V was shortened by 6 bases and J by 7 bases, with 12 bases between the two germline ends. CDR1 and CDR2 (germline): MNHEY, SMNVEV (reference sequence). The CDR3 runs to 12 residues. CDR3 sequence reads: CASRGSARGYTF. CDR3 coding DNA: TGTGCCAGCAGGGGCTCAGCACGTGGCTACACCTTC.

This clonotype was counted only a few times. This rearrangement joins TRBV12-3 or TRBV12-4 to TRBJ2-7, with D tentatively TRBD2 (7 bases). The CDR3 extends over 13 amino acids. Trimming removed 6 bases at V and 3 bases at J, with 12 bases between. CDR3 coding DNA: TGTGCCAGCAGAGAAGGGGGGGGCTACGAGCAGTACTTC. Its protein product is CASREGGGYEQYF.

In its sample, this clonotype was seen many times. The V and J genes are TRBV3-1 and TRBJ2-1; possibly TRBD1 for D (5 bases). CDR1 LGHDT and CDR2 YNNKEL come from the germline V gene (reference sequence). The CDR3 covers 14 residues. The V and J ends lost 2 bases and 6 bases respectively, with 11 bases between them. The CDR3 is CASSQPDTSNEQFF. The CDR3 DNA reads TGTGCCAGCAGCCAACCGGACACATCCAATGAGCAGTTCTTC.

This clonotype was recorded at least ten times. The V gene is TRBV5-1, the J gene TRBJ2-7; D is possibly TRBD2 (6 bases). The V end was cut by 0 bases, the J end by 2 bases, with 9 bases between. The CDR3 runs to 14 residues. Germline values: CDR1 SGHRS, CDR2 YFSETQ. The CDR3 loop is CASSLVAGTYEQYF. The DNA of the CDR3 is TGCGCCAGCAGCTTGGTTGCGGGAACCTACGAGCAGTACTTC.

This clonotype was seen repeatedly, ten times or more. CDR3 protein: CASGLLGTGELFF. CDR3 in DNA: TGTGCTAGTGGTTTGCTGGGGACCGGGGAGCTGTTTTTT. The chain has TRBV12-5 and TRBJ2-2; D ambiguous. From germline, CDR1 is LGHNT and CDR2 FRNRAP. V was shortened by 2 bases and J by 5 bases, with 6 bases between the two germline ends. The CDR3 has 13 residues.

In its sample, this clonotype was seen many times. This rearrangement joins TRBV20-1 to TRBJ2-1; TRBD2 matches 8 bases. The trim removed 1 base at V and 7 bases at J, leaving 6 bases unmatched. Germline-derived CDR1 and CDR2 are DFQATT and SNEGSKA (reference sequence). The CDR3 sequence is 14 residues long. CDR3 DNA: TGCAGTGCTAGAGCCGAGCGGGAGATGAATGAGCAGTTCTTC. Translated: CSARAEREMNEQFF.

This clonotype was found many times. The chain is built from TRBV12-3 or TRBV12-4 and TRBJ2-3; possible D gene TRBD1, 5 bases. The CDR3 is 16 amino acids. V lost 5 bases to trimming and J lost 4 bases, with 19 bases between them. This chain's CDR3 is CASSIPRELGADTQYF. As DNA, the CDR3 is TGTGCCAGCAGTATTCCCAGGGAATTAGGCGCAGATACGCAGTATTTT.

The V gene is TRBV4-1, the J gene TRBJ2-7; 10 bases line up with TRBD1. CDR1 is MGHRA and CDR2 is YSYEKL in the germline V gene. Trimming cost V 6 bases and J 1 base; bases outside gene matches: 12. The CDR3 has 17 residues. The CDR3 loop is CASSPFPGQGSSYEQYF. CDR3 bases: TGCGCCAGCAGTCCTTTCCCGGGACAGGGGTCTTCCTACGAGCAGTACTTC.

This clonotype has ten or more counts. CDR3 residues: CASILGSTFYGYTF. Here the CDR3 DNA reads TGTGCCAGCATCCTGGGGAGTACCTTCTATGGCTACACCTTC. V is TRBV2 and J is TRBJ1-2; D is uncertain. Germline CDR1 SNHLY, CDR2 FYNNEI. The CDR3 is made up of 14 amino acids. Trimming took off 7 bases at V and 4 bases at J, with 16 bases between the two ends.

Many counts were recorded for this clonotype. The chain uses TRBV20-1 and TRBJ2-1; no firm D call. Per germline, CDR1 DFQATT and CDR2 SNEGSKA (reference sequence). This CDR3 spans 10 amino acids. The CDR3 sequence: CSASYNEQFF. Written as DNA, the CDR3 is TGCAGCGCATCCTACAATGAGCAGTTCTTC.

In its sample, this clonotype was seen many times. The J gene is TRBJ2-1, the V gene TRBV4-1; perhaps TRBD2 as D (6 bases). Trimming left V 5 bases short and J 7 bases short, with 9 bases between. The CDR3 runs 12 residues. In germline, CDR1 is MGHRA, CDR2 YSYEKL. In DNA form, the CDR3 reads TGCGCCAGCAGCGTTGGGGGGAATGAGCAGTTCTTC. This sequence encodes CASSVGGNEQFF.

A remark on this clonotype: Because the CDR3's place on the DNA is in doubt, the DNA is left out and the CDR3 is given as listed by TCRdb. This chain uses TRBV27 with TRBJ2-2; the table's TRBD1 call for D was not verified on the DNA. The CDR3 has 16 residues if both end residues are counted. In germline, CDR1 is MNHEY, CDR2 SMNVEV (reference sequence). The CDR3: CASSLRRQGAPGSCFF.

This clonotype was seen only a few times. The chain couples TRBV19 to TRBJ1-1; no firm D call. The CDR3 consists of 14 residues. CDR1 and CDR2 (germline): LNHDA, SQIVND (reference sequence). V was cut by 3 bases and J by 1 base, with 9 bases left in between. The DNA for the CDR3 is TGTGCCAGTAGTATCGGACCGAGGAACACTGAAGCTTTCTTT. As protein: CASSIGPRNTEAFF. Supplemented by reference TRBV19 and TRBJ1-1, the full variable domain reads DGGITQSPKYLFRKEGQNVTLSCEQNLNHDAMYWYRQDPGQGLRLIYYSQIVNDFQKGDIAEGYSVSREKKESFPLTVTSAQKNPTAFYLCASSIGPRNTEAFFGQGTRLTVV.

This clonotype was recorded at least ten times. The chain recombines TRBV28 with TRBJ2-3; 11 bases align to TRBD2. Germline values: CDR1 MDHEN, CDR2 SYDVKM. This CDR3 contains 15 residues. Losses at the gene ends were 5 bases for V and 4 bases for J; bases not matched to a gene: 5. CDR3 region: CASSTSGRSADTQYF. CDR3 coding DNA: TGTGCCAGCAGTACTAGCGGGAGAAGTGCAGATACGCAGTATTTT.

A few counts support this clonotype. The chain has TRBV20-1 and TRBJ2-5, with D tentatively TRBD2 (5 bases). This CDR3 has 15 residues. CDR1 and CDR2 from the germline V gene are DFQATT and SNEGSKA (reference sequence). The V end lost 3 bases, the J end lost 3 bases, and 17 bases lay between the germline ends. CDR3 in amino acids: CSASLAPDAEETQYF. CDR3 sequence (DNA): TGCAGTGCTAGTTTAGCGCCCGACGCGGAAGAGACCCAGTACTTC.

V and J are TRBV6-5 and TRBJ2-3, with TRBD2 matching 10 bases. CDR3 length equals 15 residues. Per germline, CDR1 MNHEY and CDR2 SVGAGI. V shed 6 bases, J shed 0 bases, and the junction held 3 bases outside the gene matches. The CDR3 loop reads CASRLAGTSTDTQYF. In DNA form, the CDR3 reads TGTGCCAGCAGACTAGCGGGAACTAGCACAGATACGCAGTATTTT.

A word on this clonotype: This may come from a read error, since a much larger clone is one base off. The chain is built from TRBV5-1 and TRBJ2-3; 11 bases agree with TRBD2. The CDR3 contains 18 residues. Germline CDR1 is SGHRS and CDR2 is YFSETQ. The CDR3 DNA is TGCGCCAGCGGCTTGATGGGACTAGCGGTTTCTAGCACAGATACGCAGTATTTT. It specifies CASGLMGLAVSSTDTQYF.

This clonotype has ten or more counts. The chain combines TRBV29-1 with TRBJ2-2; no clear D. The CDR3 totals 13 residues. Germline CDR1 SQVTM, CDR2 ANQGSEA. V was trimmed by 4 bases and J by 2 bases, leaving 8 bases between them. This CDR3 reads CSVVGSNTGELFF. The CDR3, as DNA: TGCAGCGTTGTAGGGTCCAACACCGGGGAGCTGTTTTTT.

This clonotype was counted at least ten times. J is TRBJ2-2 and V is TRBV25-1, with a tentative D call TRBD1 (6 bases). With 7 bases removed from V and 3 bases from J, the gap between germline ends came to 15 bases. The CDR3 has 15 residues. Germline V gives CDR1 MGHDK, CDR2 SYGVNS. In nucleotides, the CDR3 is TGTGCCAGCATTAAGGACAGTGGGGACACCGGGGAGCTGTTTTTT. This sequence encodes CASIKDSGDTGELFF. Drawing the rest from reference TRBV25-1 and TRBJ2-2, the complete variable domain is EADIYQTPRYLVIGTGKKITLECSQTMGHDKMYWYQQDPGMELHLIHYSYGVNSTEKGDLSSESTVSRIRTEHFPLTLESARPSHTSQYLCASIKDSGDTGELFFGEGSRLTVL.

This clonotype occurred many times. J is TRBJ1-6 and V is TRBV28; the D gene is possibly TRBD1 (6 bases). Trimming cost V 5 bases and J 6 bases, with 8 bases left between them. The CDR3 contains 13 residues. CDR1 is MDHEN and CDR2 is SYDVKM in the germline V gene. The CDR3 sequence: CASSRDTNSPLHF. CDR3 bases: TGTGCCAGCAGTAGGGACACTAATTCACCCCTCCACTTT.

This clonotype was found many times. This chain connects TRBV15 to TRBJ1-6, with D unresolved. CDR3 length: 16 amino acids. Germline V lookup: CDR1 LNHNV, CDR2 YYDKDF (reference sequence). Between the trimmed V and J ends, which lost 3 bases and 2 bases, there was a span of 11 bases. CDR3 nucleotides: TGTGCCACCAGCAGGGACCCGCCGACCTATAATTCACCCCTCCACTTT. Encoded protein: CATSRDPPTYNSPLHF.

A word on this clonotype: This CDR3 fails to terminate in the conserved phenylalanine or tryptophan, so it likely reflects a read error. This chain uses TRBV7-2 with TRBJ2-1, with TRBD2 matching 7 bases. Germline V lookup: CDR1 SGHTA, CDR2 FQGNSA. The CDR3 sequence is 16 residues long. V shed 2 bases and J 1 base; nucleotides not matched to a gene: 5. The CDR3 DNA reads as TGTGCCAGCAGCTTAACGGCGGGAGTTTCCTACAATGAGCAGTTCGTC. Protein product: CASSLTAGVSYNEQFV.

This clonotype was counted ten times or more. For the CDR3, the DNA is TGTGCCAGCAGTGCGGGGCTGAACACTGAAGCTTTCTTT. It translates to CASSAGLNTEAFF. The chain employs TRBV11-2 and TRBJ1-1; a possible D gene is TRBD1 (5 bases). The germline V gene encodes CDR1 SGHAT and CDR2 FQNNGV. V gave up 6 bases and J gave up 0 bases, with 8 bases separating them. The CDR3 loop spans 13 amino acids.

J is TRBJ2-2 and V is TRBV7-8; 7 nucleotides line up with TRBD2. The CDR3 is made up of 15 amino acids. Germline trimming cut 8 bases from V and 1 base from J; bases unmatched to any gene: 7. CDR1 is SGHVS, CDR2 FQNEAQ, per germline. The CDR3 DNA is TGTGCCAGCGAAGGTCCTAGCGGGAACACCGGGGAGCTGTTTTTT. Amino acid sequence: CASEGPSGNTGELFF. Using reference TRBV7-8 and TRBJ2-2 for the parts outside the CDR3, the full variable domain is GAGVSQSPRYKVAKRGQDVALRCDPISGHVSLFWYQQALGQGPEFLTYFQNEAQLDKSGLPSDRFFAERPEGSVSTLKIQRTQQEDSAVYLCASEGPSGNTGELFFGEGSRLTVL.

This clonotype was counted at least ten times. The chain joins TRBV4-3 to TRBJ1-1; D is unclear. The germline CDR1 and CDR2 sequences are LGHNA and YSLEER. V lost 1 base, J lost 1 base, and 7 bases lay in between. The CDR3 has 14 amino acids. The CDR3 loop is CASSQVEGNTEAFF. CDR3 DNA sequence: TGCGCCAGCAGCCAAGTAGAGGGGAACACTGAAGCTTTCTTT.

This clonotype was recorded at least ten times. CDR3: CSVPGSGRRNEQFF. CDR3 sequence (DNA): TGCAGTGTTCCGGGGAGCGGGAGGAGAAATGAGCAGTTCTTC. This chain links TRBV20-1 with TRBJ2-1, with 9 positions matching TRBD2. The germline V gene encodes CDR1 DFQATT and CDR2 SNEGSKA (reference sequence). This CDR3 has 14 amino acids. Germline trimming cut 7 bases from V and 7 bases from J; bases unmatched to any gene: 11.

This clonotype was detected only a few times. J is TRBJ2-3 and V is TRBV5-4, with TRBD2 identical over 11 bases. V gave up 4 bases and J gave up 2 bases; unmatched junction bases: 3. The V gene's germline CDR1 is SGHNT and CDR2 YYREEE (reference sequence). The CDR3 consists of 15 residues. DNA of the CDR3: TGTGCCAGCAGCGGTAGCGGGAGGGCCACAGATACGCAGTATTTT. Its protein product is CASSGSGRATDTQYF. The whole variable domain, filled in from reference TRBV5-4 and TRBJ2-3, reads ETGVTQSPTHLIKTRGQQVTLRCSSQSGHNTVSWYQQALGQGPQFIFQYYREEENGRGNFPPRFSGLQFPNYSSELNVNALELDDSALYLCASSGSGRATDTQYFGPGTRLTVL.

This clonotype was detected a few times. The chain carries TRBV7-8 and TRBJ2-3; 12 bases match TRBD2. With V trimmed by 3 bases and J by 6 bases, 7 bases remained unmatched. The V gene's germline CDR1 is SGHVS and CDR2 FQNEAQ. The CDR3 covers 16 residues. The CDR3 DNA follows: TGTGCCAGCAGCTTCCGGTCTAGCGGGAGGGCGGATACGCAGTATTTT. It yields the protein CASSFRSSGRADTQYF.

The chain joins TRBV20-1 to TRBJ2-7; the match to TRBD1 covers 8 bases. Per the germline V gene, CDR1 is DFQATT and CDR2 is SNEGSKA (reference sequence). This CDR3 is built from 15 residues. V was pared by 3 bases and J by 3 bases, with 10 bases of the junction left unmatched. The CDR3: CSASLGRGLDYEQYF. DNA of the CDR3: TGCAGTGCTAGTCTGGGCAGGGGGCTAGACTACGAGCAGTACTTC.